Following are 31 T cell receptor beta chains from one sample sequenced in a study of regulatory T cells in long-lasting Graves disease. Investigators prepared the TCR beta libraries by applying iRepertoire HTBI primers and Arm-PCR of CDR3 regions. MiXCR, run by TCRdb on the multiplex PCR reads, gives a single entry per CDR3 protein. The sample lists roughly 500,000 distinct CDR3 sequences, about 12% occurring once. Time point defined: newly diagnosed GD, antithyroid drugs for less than 3 months. Preparation of the TCR library used RNA extracted from PBMCs. This sample was also put to use in a study of T cells in Graves' hyperthyroidism and ophthalmopathy.

Specimen: peripheral blood mononuclear cells (PBMCs), collected at new diagnosis, from a patient treated with antithyroid drugs. The receptors here all came from a woman aged 25 to 45 with Graves disease.

This clonotype was picked up a small number of times. The rearrangement joins TRBV12-3 or TRBV12-4 to TRBJ1-5; 9 bases are a match to TRBD1. J lost 0 bases, V lost 5 bases, and 20 bases had no gene match. This CDR3 comprises 21 residues. The CDR3 protein is CASSIKRWGQGRIYSNQPQHF. In DNA form, the CDR3 reads TGTGCCAGCAGTATTAAAAGGTGGGGACAGGGAAGGATTTATAGCAATCAGCCCCAGCATTTT.

This clonotype appeared many times. The chain couples TRBV20-1 to TRBJ1-2; tentative D call: TRBD1 (5 bases). Trimming removed 6 bases at V and 6 bases at J, with 20 bases between. Germline V gene sequence: CDR1 DFQATT, CDR2 SNEGSKA (reference sequence). The CDR3 contains 14 residues. In DNA, the CDR3 is TGCAGTGCCCACTGGGCAGGGTGGGTAAATGGCTACACCTTC. This gives the protein CSAHWAGWVNGYTF.

This clonotype was picked up many times. The chain employs TRBV19 and TRBJ2-1; 11 nucleotides line up with TRBD2. J gave up 6 bases and V 9 bases, and 10 bases lay outside the gene matches. The CDR3 runs to 15 residues. Germline loops: CDR1 LNHDA, CDR2 SQIVND (reference sequence). The CDR3 spells CASSVGLAGGNEQFF. In DNA form, the CDR3 reads TGTGCCAGCAGCGTAGGCCTAGCGGGAGGCAATGAGCAGTTCTTC.

The rearrangement uses TRBV4-1 and TRBJ1-5, with 10 bases matching TRBD1. The CDR3 has 15 amino acids. In germline, CDR1 is MGHRA, CDR2 YSYEKL. V was clipped by 3 bases and J by 6 bases; unmatched bases: 5. CDR3 loop: CASSQPGQGSQPQHF. The CDR3 nucleotides read TGCGCCAGCAGCCAGCCGGGACAGGGGAGTCAGCCCCAGCATTTT.

This chain links TRBV2 with TRBJ1-4; possibly TRBD1 for D (5 bases). Per the germline V gene, CDR1 is SNHLY and CDR2 is FYNNEI. Trimming removed 6 bases from V and 5 bases from J, with 22 bases in between. The length of the CDR3 is 17 residues. CDR3 sequence: CASRTPPGRGSNEKLFF. DNA for the CDR3: TGTGCCAGCAGAACCCCTCCCGGGAGGGGCTCGAATGAAAAACTGTTTTTT.

This clonotype was recorded at least ten times. The chain couples TRBV12-3 or TRBV12-4 to TRBJ2-7; D is uncertain. V lost 4 bases and J lost 5, with 12 bases in between. The CDR3 is 13 residues long. Written as DNA, the CDR3 is TGTGCCAGCAGTTACGGGCTTCCTGACGAGCAGTACTTC. It is translated as CASSYGLPDEQYF.

This clonotype appeared a few times. The chain joins TRBV28 to TRBJ2-2, with 8 bases aligning to TRBD2. Per germline, CDR1 MDHEN and CDR2 SYDVKM. The CDR3 totals 17 residues. The ends lost 1 base at V and 2 bases at J; junction bases unmatched: 6. The CDR3 region is CASSLFFSGVNTGELFF. The DNA for the CDR3 is TGTGCCAGCAGTTTATTTTTTAGCGGGGTAAACACCGGGGAGCTGTTTTTT.

The chain employs TRBV2 and TRBJ2-1; D may be TRBD1 (5 bases). Germline V lookup: CDR1 SNHLY, CDR2 FYNNEI. V lost 0 bases and J 0 bases, leaving 9 bases between the germline ends. The CDR3 has 16 amino acids. The CDR3 reads CASSEAGASSYNEQFF. The CDR3, as DNA: TGTGCCAGCAGTGAAGCAGGGGCTTCCTCCTACAATGAGCAGTTCTTC.

This clonotype came up many times. J is TRBJ2-3 and V is TRBV6-9; D gene ambiguous. Trimming shortened V by 1 base and J by 1 base, and 9 bases separated the two germline ends. This CDR3 spans 15 amino acids. Germline V gene data show CDR1 as MNHGY and CDR2 as SVAAGI. CDR3 amino acids: CASSYLASRTDTQYF. The CDR3 nucleotides read TGTGCCAGCAGTTATTTGGCGTCCCGCACAGATACGCAGTATTTT.

In this sample, this clonotype turned up many times. The chain combines TRBV6-2 or TRBV6-3 with TRBJ2-1; 9 bases agree with TRBD2. Trimming at V came to 6 bases and at J to 6 bases, leaving 9 bases not matched to a gene. CDR3 length: 15 amino acids. Germline V gene lookup returns CDR1 MNHEY and CDR2 SVGEGT. The CDR3 coding sequence is TGTGCCAGCAGCTCCCCGGGACTAGCAGTCAATGAGCAGTTCTTC. Protein product: CASSSPGLAVNEQFF.

The CDR3, as DNA: TGCGCCAGCAGCCAAGACTTGAGCGGAGGCAATCAGCCCCAGCATTTT. Protein product: CASSQDLSGGNQPQHF. The chain joins TRBV4-3 to TRBJ1-5; D not certain. This CDR3 has 16 residues. V lost 0 bases and J lost 2, with 11 bases in between. CDR1 and CDR2 from the germline V gene are LGHNA and YSLEER.

This clonotype was recorded at least ten times. This chain uses TRBV7-9 with TRBJ2-3, with 12 bases fitting TRBD2. This CDR3 comprises 17 residues. Looked up from germline, CDR1 is SEHNR and CDR2 is FQNEAQ (reference sequence). After removal of 4 bases from V and 2 bases from J, the junction contained 7 bases not matched to a gene. CDR3 in amino acids: CASSSRLAGEDTDTQYF. The CDR3 region has the DNA TGTGCCAGCAGCTCCAGACTAGCGGGAGAGGACACAGATACGCAGTATTTT.

This clonotype was counted at least ten times. The chain couples TRBV2 to TRBJ2-5; 9 bases match TRBD2. Trimming cost V 5 bases and J 5 bases; bases outside gene matches: 3. The length of the CDR3 is 13 residues. Germline values: CDR1 SNHLY, CDR2 FYNNEI. The CDR3 coding sequence is TGTGCCAGCAGTCAGCGGGAGGTGGAGACCCAGTACTTC. It yields the protein CASSQREVETQYF.

This clonotype came up many times. The CDR3 spells CAITAGPFTEAFF. CDR3 in DNA: TGTGCCATTACCGCCGGCCCCTTCACTGAAGCTTTCTTT. This chain connects TRBV19 to TRBJ1-1; D is uncertain. Germline CDR1 LNHDA, CDR2 SQIVND (reference sequence). The CDR3 runs 13 residues. Trimming removed 10 bases at V and 4 bases at J, with 16 bases between.

This clonotype was counted many times. V usage is TRBV2 and J usage is TRBJ2-2; D is undetermined. CDR3 length: 13 residues. Germline lookup yields CDR1 SNHLY and CDR2 FYNNEI. The germline V and J ends were trimmed by 4 bases and 7 bases, with 10 bases remaining between them. The CDR3 sequence is CASSVGVNGELFF. The CDR3 DNA is TGTGCCAGCAGTGTAGGAGTAAACGGGGAGCTGTTTTTT.

This clonotype came up a few times. The chain joins TRBV5-5 to TRBJ2-2, with 11 bases aligning to TRBD1. Germline CDR1 and CDR2: SGHKS and YYEKEE (reference sequence). V shed 4 bases and J 7 bases; nucleotides not matched to a gene: 6. The CDR3 extends over 15 amino acids. The CDR3 DNA follows: TGTGCCAGCAGCATCGGACAGGGGGCGATCGGGGAGCTGTTTTTT. Its translation: CASSIGQGAIGELFF.

The table lists this clonotype with many counts. CDR3 sequence: CASSRRYRTGNMNTEAFF. The CDR3 DNA is TGTGCCAGCAGCCGACGATATCGGACAGGGAACATGAACACTGAAGCTTTCTTT. The chain combines TRBV7-8 with TRBJ1-1; TRBD1 aligns across 8 bases. In germline, CDR1 is SGHVS, CDR2 FQNEAQ. J lost 0 bases, V lost 5 bases, and 14 bases had no gene match. There are 18 residues in the CDR3. The whole variable domain, filled in from reference TRBV7-8 and TRBJ1-1, reads GAGVSQSPRYKVAKRGQDVALRCDPISGHVSLFWYQQALGQGPEFLTYFQNEAQLDKSGLPSDRFFAERPEGSVSTLKIQRTQQEDSAVYLCASSRRYRTGNMNTEAFFGQGTRLTVV.

There are many counts of this clonotype. V is TRBV28 and J is TRBJ1-2; a weak D match, TRBD1 (6 bases). From germline, CDR1 is MDHEN and CDR2 SYDVKM. V was trimmed by 7 bases and J by 2 bases, leaving 11 bases between them. The length of the CDR3 is 13 residues. The CDR3 region has the DNA TGTGCCAGCAAGCGGGGGGGCAACTATGGCTACACCTTC. Protein sequence: CASKRGGNYGYTF.

The chain employs TRBV19 and TRBJ1-5, with D possibly TRBD1 on 5 matching bases. Germline V gene data show CDR1 as LNHDA and CDR2 as SQIVND (reference sequence). Trimming left V 6 bases short and J 4 bases short, with 13 bases between. This CDR3 comprises 14 residues. The CDR3 DNA reads TGTGCCAGTAGCCCAGACAGCTTAAATCAGCCCCAGCATTTT. Translating it yields CASSPDSLNQPQHF. The full variable domain, in which reference TRBV19 and TRBJ1-5 provide the parts outside the CDR3, is DGGITQSPKYLFRKEGQNVTLSCEQNLNHDAMYWYRQDPGQGLRLIYYSQIVNDFQKGDIAEGYSVSREKKESFPLTVTSAQKNPTAFYLCASSPDSLNQPQHFGDGTRLSIL.

In regard to this clonotype: A read error likely explains this, since a far larger clone differs by one base. V gene TRBV12-3 or TRBV12-4 combines with J gene TRBJ2-3, with 11 bases lining up with TRBD2. The better agreement between TRBJ2-7 and the DNA end casts doubt on the J call. The CDR3 has 18 amino acids. CDR3 nucleotide sequence: TGTGCCAGCAGTTTTAGGCTTAGCGGGAGGGCCATAGAAAATGAGCAGTACTTC. This sequence encodes CASSFRLSGRAIENEQYF.

This clonotype was observed at least ten times. The V call is TRBV3-1, the J call TRBJ1-4, with TRBD1 matching over 8 bases. J was trimmed by 7 bases and V by 4 bases; bases with no gene match: 5. This CDR3 comprises 14 residues. CDR1 and CDR2 from the germline V gene are LGHDT and YNNKEL (reference sequence). As DNA, the CDR3 is TGTGCCAGCAGCCCTCTACAGGGGGGTGAAAAACTGTTTTTT. As protein: CASSPLQGGEKLFF.

The sample holds many counts of this clonotype. The rearrangement uses TRBV20-1 and TRBJ1-1; D possibly corresponds to TRBD1 (5 bases). The CDR3 sequence is 15 residues long. Germline V gene sequence: CDR1 DFQATT, CDR2 SNEGSKA (reference sequence). Trimming removed 1 base from V and 3 bases from J, with 15 bases in between. The CDR3 DNA reads TGCAGTGCTAGAGCTCCCCTCCGGGGGGACACTGAAGCTTTCTTT. This sequence encodes CSARAPLRGDTEAFF.

This chain uses TRBV15 with TRBJ2-5; 7 bases align to TRBD1. With 6 bases clipped from V and 1 base from J, the junction kept 2 bases outside the gene matches. CDR1 is LNHNV, CDR2 YYDKDF, per germline (reference sequence). CDR3 length: 13 residues. The CDR3 here is CATRDRTQETQYF. The CDR3 nucleotides read TGTGCCACCAGGGACAGGACCCAAGAGACCCAGTACTTC.

The chain couples TRBV24-1 to TRBJ1-5; 7 nucleotides align to TRBD1. CDR1 KGHDR and CDR2 SFDVKD come from the germline V gene. V lost 3 bases, J lost 4 bases, and 5 bases stayed unmatched. This CDR3 region has 15 residues. The CDR3 protein is CATSDTSGGNQPQHF. The CDR3 DNA is TGTGCCACCAGTGATACGTCAGGGGGAAATCAGCCCCAGCATTTT.

The gene calls are TRBV6-1 and TRBJ1-4; D possibly corresponds to TRBD1 (6 bases). Germline V gene lookup returns CDR1 MNHNS and CDR2 SASEGT. The CDR3 totals 15 residues. Trimming pared 9 bases from V and 3 bases from J, leaving 17 bases between. The CDR3 here is CASTGRGASNEKLFF. CDR3 nucleotides: TGTGCCAGTACAGGGAGGGGGGCTTCTAATGAAAAACTGTTTTTT.

This clonotype was seen at least ten times. The chain recombines TRBV5-4 with TRBJ1-1, with D perhaps TRBD1 (6 bases). The germline V gene encodes CDR1 SGHNT and CDR2 YYREEE (reference sequence). The CDR3 has 14 amino acids. V dropped 4 bases and J dropped 4 bases, with 14 bases sitting between them. CDR3 residues: CASSMRGSGTEAFF. The CDR3 DNA reads as TGTGCCAGCAGCATGAGGGGGTCGGGCACTGAAGCTTTCTTT.

This clonotype has at least ten counts. The chain has TRBV18 and TRBJ2-7; D may be TRBD1 (6 bases). The germline V gene has CDR1 KGHSH and CDR2 LQKENI. This CDR3 comprises 16 residues. V gave up 3 bases and J gave up 2 bases, with 17 bases separating them. Here the CDR3 reads CASSPTLERGTYEQYF. The CDR3 DNA follows: TGTGCCAGCTCACCTACGTTGGAAAGGGGGACCTACGAGCAGTACTTC.

This clonotype was found many times. The gene calls are TRBV7-9 and TRBJ2-1; possibly TRBD2 for D (5 bases). Trimming pared 3 bases from V and 12 bases from J, leaving 12 bases between. Germline loops: CDR1 SEHNR, CDR2 FQNEAQ (reference sequence). The CDR3 extends over 12 amino acids. In nucleotides, the CDR3 is TGTGCCAGCAGCTTCCCAAGCGGAGGGCAGTTCTTC. Its translation is CASSFPSGGQFF.

The chain is built from TRBV19 and TRBJ1-1; TRBD1 matches at 11 bases. This CDR3 has 14 residues. Germline values: CDR1 LNHDA, CDR2 SQIVND (reference sequence). The V and J ends lost 5 bases and 10 bases, in that order; junction bases with no gene match: 9. The CDR3 bases are TGTGCCAGTAGTTCAATCTCGGACAGGGGGCGAGCTTTCTTT. This sequence encodes CASSSISDRGRAFF.

This clonotype was recorded many times. The chain links TRBV20-1 to TRBJ1-5; a weak D match, TRBD1 (5 bases). This CDR3 comprises 14 residues. CDR1 DFQATT and CDR2 SNEGSKA come from the germline V gene (reference sequence). Trimming shortened V by 0 bases and J by 6 bases, and 12 bases separated the two germline ends. CDR3 in amino acids: CSARDRWRGQPQHF. In DNA form, the CDR3 reads TGCAGTGCTAGAGATCGATGGAGGGGTCAGCCCCAGCATTTT.

This clonotype occurred many times. This rearrangement joins TRBV12-3 or TRBV12-4 to TRBJ2-5; the D is unclear. Trimming removed 6 bases at V and 2 bases at J, with 4 bases between. This CDR3 contains 11 residues. The CDR3 loop reads CASRLQETQYF. The CDR3 DNA follows: TGTGCCAGCAGACTACAAGAGACCCAGTACTTC.